The rows below give T cell receptor beta chains drawn from one sample of a study of shared clonotypes between healthy human individuals. Sequenced by immunoSEQ multiplex PCR; TCRdb stores in-frame clones only, minus some. Here the sample spans about 1.1 million clones, approximately 78% being singletons. Sequenced: memory CD4+ T cells from PBMCs. The receptor source for this set is a man younger than 30 in good health. Some clones in this sample may be carry-over from other donors' samples. CDR3s include the opening cysteine and the closing phenylalanine or tryptophan. The order of the fields is clone size, D gene, V gene, J gene, CDR3 length, CDR3 DNA, CDR3 protein. A D gene is named only where the DNA matches it firmly. The size entry is marked missing in some rows and otherwise reads once, few, many or a size class.

abundance: NA
d_gene: TRBD1
v_gene: TRBV28
j_gene: TRBJ1-5
len: 15
CDR3nt: TGTGCCAGCAGTTTTCCCGGACAGGGGGGTCAGCCCCAGCATTTT
CDR3aa: CASSFPGQGGQPQHF

abundance: once
d_gene: NA
v_gene: TRBV5-1
j_gene: TRBJ1-3
len: 14
CDR3nt: TGCGCCAGCAGCTTGGAAGGGTCTGGAAACACCATATATTTT
CDR3aa: CASSLEGSGNTIYF

abundance: NA
d_gene: NA
v_gene: TRBV7-9
j_gene: TRBJ2-5
len: 19
CDR3nt: TGTGCCAGCAGCTTTAAAGATGGCGCTACATATGAGAAGCAAGAGACCCAGTACTTC
CDR3aa: CASSFKDGATYEKQETQYF

abundance: once
d_gene: NA
v_gene: TRBV28
j_gene: TRBJ2-7
len: 15
CDR3nt: TGTGCCAGCAGTTTACGAGGGTCCGTCTCCTACGAGCAGTACTTC
CDR3aa: CASSLRGSVSYEQYF

abundance: once
d_gene: TRBD1
v_gene: TRBV2
j_gene: TRBJ1-5
len: 13
CDR3nt: TGTGCCAGCAGCGCGGGACAGGCTCAGCCCCAGCATTTT
CDR3aa: CASSAGQAQPQHF

abundance: NA
d_gene: TRBD1
v_gene: TRBV5-6
j_gene: TRBJ1-1
len: 14
CDR3nt: TGTGCCAGCAGCTTGCAGGGGGTAGACACTGAAGCTTTCTTT
CDR3aa: CASSLQGVDTEAFF

abundance: NA
d_gene: NA
v_gene: TRBV7-6
j_gene: TRBJ2-7
len: 15
CDR3nt: TGTGCCAGCAGCCTCCGGGACTCCATCTCCTACGAGCAGTACTTC
CDR3aa: CASSLRDSISYEQYF

abundance: NA
d_gene: TRBD2
v_gene: TRBV19
j_gene: TRBJ2-7
len: 15
CDR3nt: TGTGCCAGTAGTCAGGGCCCGGGACTATCCTACGAGCAGTACTTC
CDR3aa: CASSQGPGLSYEQYF

abundance: NA
d_gene: NA
v_gene: TRBV2
j_gene: TRBJ2-5
len: 15
CDR3nt: TGTGCCAGCAGTGTTGAGGAAACTGGACCGGAGACCCAGTACTTC
CDR3aa: CASSVEETGPETQYF

abundance: NA
d_gene: NA
v_gene: TRBV13
j_gene: TRBJ2-1
len: 12
CDR3nt: TGTGCCAGCGGCCGGGGGCGTGGTGAGCAGTTCTTC
CDR3aa: CASGRGRGEQFF

abundance: many
d_gene: TRBD2
v_gene: TRBV4-2
j_gene: TRBJ2-7
len: 15
CDR3nt: TGTGCCAGCAGCCAAGAACTAGCGGGAGTGTACGAGCAGTACTTC
CDR3aa: CASSQELAGVYEQYF

abundance: NA
d_gene: NA
v_gene: TRBV28
j_gene: TRBJ1-1
len: 15
CDR3nt: TGTGCCAGCACCCCGGCTGGATGGGCCATCACTGAAGCTTTCTTT
CDR3aa: CASTPAGWAITEAFF

abundance: NA
d_gene: NA
v_gene: TRBV6-6
j_gene: TRBJ2-7
len: 14
CDR3nt: TGTGCCATCAGTGTAACCCCCAGGTCCTACGAGCAGTACTTC
CDR3aa: CAISVTPRSYEQYF

abundance: NA
d_gene: NA
v_gene: TRBV5-1
j_gene: TRBJ1-2
len: 14
CDR3nt: TGCGCCAGCAGCCCCTCCGGGGATAACTATGGCTACACCTTC
CDR3aa: CASSPSGDNYGYTF

abundance: NA
d_gene: NA
v_gene: TRBV5-1
j_gene: TRBJ2-7
len: 16
CDR3nt: TGCGCCAGCAGCTTGTTACCAATGAAATCAGGCTACGAGCAGTACTTC
CDR3aa: CASSLLPMKSGYEQYF

abundance: NA
d_gene: NA
v_gene: TRBV6-5
j_gene: TRBJ2-1
len: 16
CDR3nt: TGTGCCAGCAGTTCAGCGGGCCCTAGCTCCTACAATGAGCAGTTCTTC
CDR3aa: CASSSAGPSSYNEQFF

abundance: NA
d_gene: TRBD2
v_gene: TRBV9
j_gene: TRBJ2-7
len: 15
CDR3nt: TGTGCCAGCAGCGGAGGGACTAGCGGGACGTACGAGCAGTACTTC
CDR3aa: CASSGGTSGTYEQYF

abundance: NA
d_gene: TRBD2
v_gene: TRBV28
j_gene: TRBJ2-1
len: 19
CDR3nt: TGTGCCAGCAGTTTATGGGCGTGGGAGACTAGCGGGTCCCACAATGAGCAGTTCTTC
CDR3aa: CASSLWAWETSGSHNEQFF

abundance: many
d_gene: TRBD1
v_gene: TRBV10-2
j_gene: TRBJ1-1
len: 18
CDR3nt: TGCGCCAGTTCGAACCTCCGGGACAGGGGGCCAGGGGGCACTGAAGCTTTCTTT
CDR3aa: CASSNLRDRGPGGTEAFF

abundance: NA
d_gene: NA
v_gene: TRBV25-1
j_gene: TRBJ2-1
len: 12
CDR3nt: TGTGCCAGCAGTGATAGTTCCAATGAGCAGTTCTTC
CDR3aa: CASSDSSNEQFF

abundance: NA
d_gene: NA
v_gene: TRBV11-3
j_gene: TRBJ2-1
len: 15
CDR3nt: TGTGCCAGCAGCTTAGAGGCAGGCTCCTACAATGAGCAGTTCTTC
CDR3aa: CASSLEAGSYNEQFF

abundance: NA
d_gene: NA
v_gene: TRBV6-6
j_gene: TRBJ1-1
len: 12
CDR3nt: TGTGCCAGCAGTCCTCCAGTCGGTGAAGCTTTCTTT
CDR3aa: CASSPPVGEAFF

abundance: few
d_gene: NA
v_gene: TRBV5-6
j_gene: TRBJ1-4
len: 14
CDR3nt: TGTGCCAGCAGCTTGGGACAGTCGGGCGAAAAACTGTTTTTT
CDR3aa: CASSLGQSGEKLFF

abundance: few
d_gene: TRBD2
v_gene: TRBV15
j_gene: TRBJ2-1
len: 16
CDR3nt: TGTGCCACCAGCAGAGCGGGCACTAGCGTAGGCGATGAGCAGTTCTTC
CDR3aa: CATSRAGTSVGDEQFF

abundance: NA
d_gene: NA
v_gene: TRBV30
j_gene: TRBJ2-2
len: 14
CDR3nt: TGTGCCCGAGGCGTCCCAGCATCCACCGGGGAGCTGTTTTTT
CDR3aa: CARGVPASTGELFF

abundance: NA
d_gene: TRBD1
v_gene: TRBV5-1
j_gene: TRBJ1-1
len: 11
CDR3nt: TGCGCCAGCAGCGGGGACAGGGAAGCTTTCTTT
CDR3aa: CASSGDREAFF

abundance: NA
d_gene: TRBD1
v_gene: TRBV29-1
j_gene: TRBJ1-2
len: 13
CDR3nt: TGCAGCGCGTACCGACAGGGATTCTATGGCTACACCTTC
CDR3aa: CSAYRQGFYGYTF